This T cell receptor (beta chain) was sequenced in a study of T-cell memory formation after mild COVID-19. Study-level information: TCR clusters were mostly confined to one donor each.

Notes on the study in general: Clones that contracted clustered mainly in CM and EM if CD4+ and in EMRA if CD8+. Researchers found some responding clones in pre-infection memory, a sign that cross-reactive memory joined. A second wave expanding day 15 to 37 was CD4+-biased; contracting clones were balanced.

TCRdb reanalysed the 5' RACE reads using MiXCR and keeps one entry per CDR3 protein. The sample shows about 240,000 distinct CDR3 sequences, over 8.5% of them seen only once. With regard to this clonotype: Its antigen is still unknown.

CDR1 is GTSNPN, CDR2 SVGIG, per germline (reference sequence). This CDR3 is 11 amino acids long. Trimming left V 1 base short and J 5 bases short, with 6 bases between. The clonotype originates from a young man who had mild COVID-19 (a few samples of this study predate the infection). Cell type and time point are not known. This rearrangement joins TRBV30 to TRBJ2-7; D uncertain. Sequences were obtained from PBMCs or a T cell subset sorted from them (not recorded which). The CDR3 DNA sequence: TGTGCCTGGAGTGAATTGGACGAGCAGTACTTC. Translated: CAWSELDEQYF.